Shown below are 18 T cell receptor beta chains from a single sample sequenced in a study of T cell responses to AZD1222 COVID-19 vaccine. TCRdb's copy holds only in-frame clones and misses some; the assay was immunoSEQ multiplex PCR. This sample has about 170,000 clones, with roughly 89% found just once. Sequences were derived from peripheral blood, sampled 28 days after the second AZD1222 dose. The receptors were sampled from an adult who received the AZD1222 COVID-19 vaccine.

This clone appeared a single time. This chain joins TRBV28 and TRBJ1-2; D is uncertain. The CDR3 is made up of 12 amino acids. Per the germline V gene, CDR1 is MDHEN and CDR2 is SYDVKM. Trimming took off 5 bases at V and 5 bases at J, with 9 bases between the two ends. The CDR3, as DNA: TGTGCCAGCAGTCCCGTAGGGTATGGCTACACCTTC. Residues: CASSPVGYGYTF.

This chain links TRBV30 with TRBJ1-6; D gene ambiguous. This CDR3 is 16 amino acids long. V shed 2 bases and J shed 7 bases, with 18 bases lying between them. Per the germline V gene, CDR1 is GTSNPN and CDR2 is SVGIG (reference sequence). DNA of the CDR3: TGTGCCTGGAGTTCTCCCCAGGTGATGGGGAATTCACCCCTCCACTTT. Translating it yields CAWSSPQVMGNSPLHF.

This clone occurred once. The chain combines TRBV3-1 (or the pseudogene TRBV3-2) with TRBJ2-3; 10 bases line up with TRBD1. Germline V gene lookup returns CDR1 LGHDT and CDR2 YNNKEL (reference sequence). With V trimmed by 10 bases and J by 4 bases, 8 bases remained unmatched. The CDR3 has 14 residues. CDR3 sequence reads: CATGRTGGSDTQYF. Here the CDR3 DNA reads TGTGCCACAGGTCGGACAGGGGGTTCAGATACGCAGTATTTT.

The chain carries TRBV27 and TRBJ1-2, with D uncertain. Germline V gene data show CDR1 as MNHEY and CDR2 as SMNVEV (reference sequence). There are 15 residues in the CDR3. V shed 3 bases and J shed 5 bases, with 16 bases lying between them. The CDR3 here is CASSFGPRPDYGYTF. DNA for the CDR3: TGTGCCAGCAGTTTTGGTCCGAGACCAGATTATGGCTACACCTTC.

The genes are TRBV30 and TRBJ1-1; TRBD1 is a possible D gene (6 bases). Trimming removed 2 bases at V and 5 bases at J, with 12 bases between. Germline-derived CDR1 and CDR2 are GTSNPN and SVGIG (reference sequence). The CDR3 totals 13 residues. The CDR3 region is CAWSKGGSTEAFF. DNA for the CDR3: TGTGCCTGGAGTAAAGGGGGAAGTACTGAAGCTTTCTTT.

The gene calls are TRBV28 and TRBJ1-2, with 11 positions matching TRBD1. Germline V gene data show CDR1 as MDHEN and CDR2 as SYDVKM. This CDR3 region has 14 residues. V was pared by 5 bases and J by 7 bases, with 6 bases of the junction left unmatched. The chain's CDR3 is CASSAGQGGSGYTF. The CDR3 coding sequence is TGTGCCAGCAGTGCGGGACAGGGGGGAAGTGGCTACACCTTC.

This clone showed up just once. CDR3 sequence: CATSRGGIEANYGYTF. CDR3 in DNA: TGTGCCACCAGCAGGGGGGGAATTGAAGCTAACTATGGCTACACCTTC. The chain is built from TRBV15 and TRBJ1-2; D is possibly TRBD1 (5 bases). The CDR3 runs to 16 residues. Between the trimmed V and J ends, which lost 3 bases and 0 bases, there was a span of 14 bases. Per germline, CDR1 LNHNV and CDR2 YYDKDF (reference sequence).

The CDR3 DNA follows: TGTGCCAGCAGCAGAGGGACTGGACCTTTCGAGCAGTACTTC. Translation: CASSRGTGPFEQYF. The V and J genes are TRBV3-1 (or the pseudogene TRBV3-2) and TRBJ2-7; D perhaps matches TRBD2 (6 bases). Germline assignment: CDR1 LGHDT and CDR2 YNNKEL (reference sequence). The CDR3 extends over 14 amino acids. V gave up 5 bases and J gave up 6 bases, with 17 bases separating them.

This chain joins TRBV2 and TRBJ1-1; the D is unclear. The V end lost 6 bases, the J end lost 4 bases, and 9 bases lay between the germline ends. Germline V gene lookup returns CDR1 SNHLY and CDR2 FYNNEI. The CDR3 is made up of 12 amino acids. As DNA, the CDR3 is TGTGCCAGCAGCGAGATGGTCACTGAAGCTTTCTTT. Its protein is CASSEMVTEAFF.

The rearrangement uses TRBV7-8 and TRBJ1-3; no firm D call. This CDR3 spans 16 amino acids. Germline V gene sequence: CDR1 SGHVS, CDR2 FQNEAQ. V dropped 1 base and J dropped 0 bases, with 10 bases sitting between them. The CDR3 loop is CASSLGGFSSGNTIYF. The DNA for the CDR3 is TGTGCCAGCAGCTTAGGAGGATTTAGCTCTGGAAACACCATATATTTT.

This clone was counted a few times. The rearrangement links TRBV5-1 to TRBJ2-3; TRBD2 agrees at 7 bases. The germline CDR1 and CDR2 sequences are SGHRS and YFSETQ. J was trimmed by 1 base and V by 0 bases; bases with no gene match: 17. CDR3 length equals 20 residues. CDR3 nucleotide sequence: TGCGCCAGCAGCTTGGGACCCAGAATAGCGAGGCGGGAGCGCACAGATACGCAGTATTTT. Translating it yields CASSLGPRIARRERTDTQYF.

Details on this clone: Germline is not matched at one junction end, which may reflect a read error. J is TRBJ2-1 and V is TRBV7-2; 7 bases agree with TRBD1. CDR3 length: 12 residues. The germline V gene encodes CDR1 SGHTA and CDR2 FQGNSA. This chain's CDR3 is CASSTRWGQPLF. CDR3 coding DNA: TGTGCCAGCAGCACCCGATGGGGACAGCCACTCTTC.

The rearrangement uses TRBV6-5 and TRBJ1-2, with TRBD1 as a possible D gene (6 bases). Germline V gene lookup returns CDR1 MNHEY and CDR2 SVGAGI. V dropped 0 bases and J dropped 4 bases, with 9 bases sitting between them. The CDR3 consists of 14 residues. Written as DNA, the CDR3 is TGTGCCAGCAGTTACTCGGGGGCAGCCTATGGCTACACCTTC. Translated, it gives CASSYSGAAYGYTF.

V and J are TRBV24-1 and TRBJ1-3; possibly TRBD1 for D (6 bases). Trimming cost V 7 bases and J 1 base, with 13 bases left between them. The CDR3 has 15 residues. In germline, CDR1 is KGHDR, CDR2 SFDVKD. Here the CDR3 DNA reads TGTGCCACCAGCGGACAGTTGGGGTCTGGAAACACCATATATTTT. Its protein product is CATSGQLGSGNTIYF.

The chain combines TRBV19 with TRBJ2-7; TRBD2 is a possible D gene (6 bases). Trimming stripped 2 bases from V and 4 bases from J, with 12 bases between. The germline gives CDR1 LNHDA, CDR2 SQIVND (reference sequence). The length of the CDR3 is 14 residues. CDR3 DNA: TGTGCCAGTAGTATAACGACGGGGGAATACGAGCAGTACTTC. This sequence encodes CASSITTGEYEQYF.

The J gene is TRBJ2-3, the V gene TRBV9; D is perhaps TRBD2 (5 bases). This CDR3 comprises 15 residues. CDR1 and CDR2 (germline): SGDLS, YYNGEE. The germline V and J ends were trimmed by 4 bases and 3 bases, with 15 bases remaining between them. The CDR3 region has the DNA TGTGCCAGCAGCCCCTTCGCGGGCCCAACAGATACGCAGTATTTT. Protein: CASSPFAGPTDTQYF. Full variable domain (rest looked up from reference TRBV9 and TRBJ2-3): DSGVTQTPKHLITATGQRVTLRCSPRSGDLSVYWYQQSLDQGLQFLIQYYNGEERAKGNILERFSAQQFPDLHSELNLSSLELGDSALYFCASSPFAGPTDTQYFGPGTRLTVL.

V usage is TRBV6-2 or TRBV6-3 and J usage is TRBJ1-5, with D possibly TRBD1 on 6 matching bases. The germline gives CDR1 MNHEY, CDR2 SVGEGT. V lost 2 bases and J 2 bases, leaving 16 bases between the germline ends. The CDR3 loop spans 17 amino acids. As DNA, the CDR3 is TGTGCCAGCAGTTACCCGAAGGGACATGGGGGCAATCAGCCCCAGCATTTT. It encodes CASSYPKGHGGNQPQHF.

This sequence joins TRBV4-1 and TRBJ1-5, with 9 bases identical to TRBD1. The CDR3 consists of 14 residues. V shed 4 bases, J shed 7 bases, and the junction held 5 bases outside the gene matches. Germline V gene lookup returns CDR1 MGHRA and CDR2 YSYEKL. CDR3 region: CASSRDRVWQPQHF. CDR3 bases: TGCGCCAGCAGCCGGGACAGGGTGTGGCAGCCCCAGCATTTT.